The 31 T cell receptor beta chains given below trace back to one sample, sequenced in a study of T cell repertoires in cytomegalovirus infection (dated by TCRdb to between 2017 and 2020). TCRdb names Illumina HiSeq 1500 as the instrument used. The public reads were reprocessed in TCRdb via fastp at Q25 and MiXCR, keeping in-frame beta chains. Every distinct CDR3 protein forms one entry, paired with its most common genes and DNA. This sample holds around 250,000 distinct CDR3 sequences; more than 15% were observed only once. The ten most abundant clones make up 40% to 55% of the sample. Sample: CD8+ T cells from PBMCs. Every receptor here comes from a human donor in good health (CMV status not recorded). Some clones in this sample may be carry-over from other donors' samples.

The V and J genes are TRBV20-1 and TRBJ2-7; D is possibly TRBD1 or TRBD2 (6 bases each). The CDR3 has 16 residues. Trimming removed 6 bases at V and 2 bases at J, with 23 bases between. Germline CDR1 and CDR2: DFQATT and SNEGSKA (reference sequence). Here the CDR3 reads CSALWGAVEPTYEQYF. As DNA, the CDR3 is TGCAGTGCGCTGTGGGGGGCGGTCGAACCTACCTACGAGCAGTACTTC.

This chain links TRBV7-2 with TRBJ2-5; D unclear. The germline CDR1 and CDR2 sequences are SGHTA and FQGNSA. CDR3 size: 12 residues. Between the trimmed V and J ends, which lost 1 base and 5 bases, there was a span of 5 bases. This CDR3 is CASSLEDETQYF. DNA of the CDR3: TGTGCCAGCAGCTTAGAGGATGAGACCCAGTACTTC.

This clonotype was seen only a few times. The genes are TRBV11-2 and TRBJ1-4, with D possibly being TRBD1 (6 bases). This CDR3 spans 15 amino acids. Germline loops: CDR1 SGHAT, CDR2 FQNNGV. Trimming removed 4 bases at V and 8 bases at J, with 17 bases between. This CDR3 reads CASSSWGGQGEKLFF. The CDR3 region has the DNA TGTGCCAGCAGCTCCTGGGGGGGGCAGGGAGAAAAACTGTTTTTT.

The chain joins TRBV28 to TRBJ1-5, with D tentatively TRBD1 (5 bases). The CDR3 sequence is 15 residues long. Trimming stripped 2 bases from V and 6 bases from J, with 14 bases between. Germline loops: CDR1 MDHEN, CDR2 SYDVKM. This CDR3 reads CASSLGSGYRQPQHF. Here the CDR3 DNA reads TGTGCCAGCAGTTTAGGGTCAGGGTATCGTCAGCCCCAGCATTTT.

CDR3 bases: TGCAGTGCGCCGGACAGAAGATTTTTAGATACGCAGTATTTT. As protein: CSAPDRRFLDTQYF. The chain carries TRBV20-1 and TRBJ2-3; maybe TRBD1 (6 bases). This CDR3 comprises 14 residues. Germline CDR1 DFQATT, CDR2 SNEGSKA (reference sequence). The germline V and J ends were trimmed by 6 bases and 5 bases, with 18 bases remaining between them.

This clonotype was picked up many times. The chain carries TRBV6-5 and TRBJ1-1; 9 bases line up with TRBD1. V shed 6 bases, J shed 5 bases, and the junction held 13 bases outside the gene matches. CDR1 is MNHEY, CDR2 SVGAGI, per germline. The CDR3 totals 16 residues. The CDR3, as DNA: TGTGCCAGCAGCAGCGCCCCGGGACAGGGCGTTACTGAAGCTTTCTTT. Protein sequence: CASSSAPGQGVTEAFF.

The CDR3: CASSDSLLNTEAFF. The CDR3, as DNA: TGTGCCAGCAGCGACAGCCTTTTGAACACTGAAGCTTTCTTT. The V gene is TRBV7-6, the J gene TRBJ1-1, with D possibly matching TRBD1 (5 bases). V was shortened by 5 bases and J by 0 bases, with 10 bases between the two germline ends. The CDR3 has 14 amino acids. The germline V gene has CDR1 SGHVS and CDR2 FNYEAQ.

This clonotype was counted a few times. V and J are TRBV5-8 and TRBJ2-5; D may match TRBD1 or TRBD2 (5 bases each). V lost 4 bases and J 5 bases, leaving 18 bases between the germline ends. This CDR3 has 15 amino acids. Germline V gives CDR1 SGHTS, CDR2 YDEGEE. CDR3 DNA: TGTGCCAGCAGCCCGGGACGGGCTAACCGGGAGACCCAGTACTTC. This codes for CASSPGRANRETQYF.

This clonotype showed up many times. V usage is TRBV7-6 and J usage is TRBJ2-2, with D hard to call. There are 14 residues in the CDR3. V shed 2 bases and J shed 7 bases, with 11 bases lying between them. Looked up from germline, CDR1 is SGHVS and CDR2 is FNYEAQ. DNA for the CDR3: TGTGCCAGCAGCTTAACCGGGTTGAACGGGGAGCTGTTTTTT. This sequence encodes CASSLTGLNGELFF.

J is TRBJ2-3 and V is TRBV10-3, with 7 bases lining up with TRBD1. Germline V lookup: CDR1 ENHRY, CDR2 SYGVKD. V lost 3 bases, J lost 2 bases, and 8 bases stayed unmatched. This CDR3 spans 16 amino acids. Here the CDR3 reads CAISDPEGAPTDTQYF. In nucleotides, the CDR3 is TGTGCCATCAGTGACCCCGAGGGGGCCCCCACAGATACGCAGTATTTT.

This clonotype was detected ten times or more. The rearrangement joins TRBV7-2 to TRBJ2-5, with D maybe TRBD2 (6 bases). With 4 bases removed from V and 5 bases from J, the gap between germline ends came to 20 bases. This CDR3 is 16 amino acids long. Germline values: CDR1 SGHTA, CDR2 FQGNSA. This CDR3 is CASSYLDGGAHETQYF. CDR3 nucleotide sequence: TGTGCCAGCAGCTACCTCGACGGGGGAGCCCACGAGACCCAGTACTTC.

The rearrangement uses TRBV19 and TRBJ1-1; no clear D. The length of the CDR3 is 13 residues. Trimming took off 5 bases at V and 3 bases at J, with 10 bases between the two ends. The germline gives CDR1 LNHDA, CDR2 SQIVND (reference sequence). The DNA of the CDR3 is TGTGCCAGTAGTTGGGGAGTTTACACTGAAGCTTTCTTT. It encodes CASSWGVYTEAFF.

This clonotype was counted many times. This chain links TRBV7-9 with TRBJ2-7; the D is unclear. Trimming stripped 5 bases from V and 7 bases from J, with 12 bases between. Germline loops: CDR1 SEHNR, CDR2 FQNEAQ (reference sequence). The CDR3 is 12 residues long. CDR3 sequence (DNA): TGTGCCAGCAGCCGTGAACGTGAGGAGCAGTACTTC. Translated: CASSREREEQYF. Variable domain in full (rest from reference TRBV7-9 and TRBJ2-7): DTGVSQNPRHKITKRGQNVTFRCDPISEHNRLYWYRQTLGQGPEFLTYFQNEAQLEKSRLLSDRFSAERPKGSFSTLEIQRTEQGDSAMYLCASSREREEQYFGPGTRLTVT.

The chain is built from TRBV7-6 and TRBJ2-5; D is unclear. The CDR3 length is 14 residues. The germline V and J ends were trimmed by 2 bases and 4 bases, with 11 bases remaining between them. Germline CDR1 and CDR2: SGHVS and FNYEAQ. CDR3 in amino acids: CASSLNRVGETQYF. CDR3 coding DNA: TGTGCCAGCAGCTTAAACCGCGTTGGAGAGACCCAGTACTTC.

CDR3 protein: CASGADEGPATDTQYF. CDR3 in DNA: TGTGCTAGTGGTGCCGACGAGGGGCCCGCTACAGATACGCAGTATTTT. The chain joins TRBV12-5 to TRBJ2-3, with D tentatively TRBD1 or TRBD2 (5 bases each). The CDR3 consists of 16 residues. Trimming cost V 5 bases and J 3 bases, with 18 bases left between them. Germline V gene data show CDR1 as LGHNT and CDR2 as FRNRAP.

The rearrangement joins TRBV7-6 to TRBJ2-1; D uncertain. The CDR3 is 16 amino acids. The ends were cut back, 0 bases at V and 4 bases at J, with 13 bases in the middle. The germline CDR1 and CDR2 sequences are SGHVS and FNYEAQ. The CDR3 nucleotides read TGTGCCAGCAGCTTAGCGGTGGGCCTAAAATACAATGAGCAGTTCTTC. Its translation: CASSLAVGLKYNEQFF.

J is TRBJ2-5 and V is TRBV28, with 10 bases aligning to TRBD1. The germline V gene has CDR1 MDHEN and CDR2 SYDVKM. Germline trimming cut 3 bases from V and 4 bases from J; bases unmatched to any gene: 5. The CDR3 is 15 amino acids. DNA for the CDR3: TGTGCCAGCAGTTTGGGACAGGGGTTACGAGAGACCCAGTACTTC. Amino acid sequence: CASSLGQGLRETQYF.

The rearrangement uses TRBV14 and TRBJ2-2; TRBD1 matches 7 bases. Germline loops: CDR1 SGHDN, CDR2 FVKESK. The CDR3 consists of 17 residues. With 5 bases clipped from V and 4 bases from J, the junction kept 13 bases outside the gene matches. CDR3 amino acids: CASSDNTQGPLTGELFF. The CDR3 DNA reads TGTGCCAGCAGCGACAACACACAGGGGCCTCTCACCGGGGAGCTGTTTTTT.

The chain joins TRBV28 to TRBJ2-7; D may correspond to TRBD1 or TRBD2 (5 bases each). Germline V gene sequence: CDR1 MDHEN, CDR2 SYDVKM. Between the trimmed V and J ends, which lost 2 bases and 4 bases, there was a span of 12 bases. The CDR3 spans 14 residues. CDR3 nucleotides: TGTGCCAGCAGTTTACGGGACGGATTATACGAGCAGTACTTC. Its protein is CASSLRDGLYEQYF.

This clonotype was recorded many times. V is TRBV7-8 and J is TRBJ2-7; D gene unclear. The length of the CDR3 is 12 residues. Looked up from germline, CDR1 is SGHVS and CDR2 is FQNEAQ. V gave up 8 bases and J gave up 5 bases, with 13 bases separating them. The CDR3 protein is CASGPQVDEQYF. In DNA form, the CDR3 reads TGTGCCAGCGGACCCCAGGTGGACGAGCAGTACTTC.

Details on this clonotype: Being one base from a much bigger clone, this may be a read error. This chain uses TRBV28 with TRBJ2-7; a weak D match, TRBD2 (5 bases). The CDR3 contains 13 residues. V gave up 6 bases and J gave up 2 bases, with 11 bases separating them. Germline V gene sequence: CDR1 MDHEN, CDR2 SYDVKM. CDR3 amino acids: CASRPKGAYEQYF. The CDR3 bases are TGTGCCAGCAGACCCAAGGGAGCCTACGAGCAGTACTTC.

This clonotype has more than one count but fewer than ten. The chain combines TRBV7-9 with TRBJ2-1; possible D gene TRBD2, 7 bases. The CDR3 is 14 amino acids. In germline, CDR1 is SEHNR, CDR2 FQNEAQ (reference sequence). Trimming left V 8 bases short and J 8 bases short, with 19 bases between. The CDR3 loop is CASGIPGGGDEQFF. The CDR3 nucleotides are TGTGCCAGCGGGATACCTGGGGGGGGCGATGAGCAGTTCTTC. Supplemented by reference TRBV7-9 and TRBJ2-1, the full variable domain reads DTGVSQNPRHKITKRGQNVTFRCDPISEHNRLYWYRQTLGQGPEFLTYFQNEAQLEKSRLLSDRFSAERPKGSFSTLEIQRTEQGDSAMYLCASGIPGGGDEQFFGPGTRLTVL.

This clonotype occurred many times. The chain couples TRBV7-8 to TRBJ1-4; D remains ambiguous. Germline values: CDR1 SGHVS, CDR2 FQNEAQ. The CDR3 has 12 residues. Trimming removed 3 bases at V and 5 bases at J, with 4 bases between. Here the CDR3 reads CASSFQNEKLFF. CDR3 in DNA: TGTGCCAGCAGCTTCCAAAATGAAAAACTGTTTTTT. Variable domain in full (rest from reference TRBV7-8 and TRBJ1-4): GAGVSQSPRYKVAKRGQDVALRCDPISGHVSLFWYQQALGQGPEFLTYFQNEAQLDKSGLPSDRFFAERPEGSVSTLKIQRTQQEDSAVYLCASSFQNEKLFFGSGTQLSVL.

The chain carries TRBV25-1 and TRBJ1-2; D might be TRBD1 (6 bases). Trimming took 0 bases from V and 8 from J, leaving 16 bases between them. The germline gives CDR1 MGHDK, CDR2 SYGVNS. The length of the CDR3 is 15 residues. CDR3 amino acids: CASSEYYGTPQGYTF. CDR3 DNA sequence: TGTGCCAGCAGTGAATATTACGGGACACCTCAGGGCTACACCTTC.

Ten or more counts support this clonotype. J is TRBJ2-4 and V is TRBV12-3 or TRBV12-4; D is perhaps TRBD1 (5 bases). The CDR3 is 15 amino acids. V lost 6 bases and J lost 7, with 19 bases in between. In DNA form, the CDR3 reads TGTGCCAGCAGCCCATACAGGTTCCAAAAGAACATTCAGTACTTC. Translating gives CASSPYRFQKNIQYF.

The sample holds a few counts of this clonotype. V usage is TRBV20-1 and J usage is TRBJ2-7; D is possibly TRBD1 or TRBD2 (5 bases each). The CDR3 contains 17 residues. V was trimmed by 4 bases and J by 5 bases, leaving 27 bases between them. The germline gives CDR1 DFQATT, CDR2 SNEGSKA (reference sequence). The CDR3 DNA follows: TGCAGTGCTATCAAACCGGAAGAGGGGTGGATTCTCGACGAGCAGTACTTC. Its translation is CSAIKPEEGWILDEQYF.

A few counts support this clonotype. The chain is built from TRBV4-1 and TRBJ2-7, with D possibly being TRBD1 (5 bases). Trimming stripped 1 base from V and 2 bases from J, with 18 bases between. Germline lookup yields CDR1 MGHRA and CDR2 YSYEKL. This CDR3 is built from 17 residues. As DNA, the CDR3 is TGCGCCAGCAGCCAAGCCCCTGGGGCGGTGACAACCTACGAGCAGTACTTC. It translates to CASSQAPGAVTTYEQYF.

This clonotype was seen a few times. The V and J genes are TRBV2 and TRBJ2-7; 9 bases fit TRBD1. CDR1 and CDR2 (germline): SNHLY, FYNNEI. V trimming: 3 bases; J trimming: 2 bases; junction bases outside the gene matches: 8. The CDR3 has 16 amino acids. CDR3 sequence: CASSDPSGDRAYEQYF. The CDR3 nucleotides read TGTGCCAGCAGTGATCCATCGGGGGACAGGGCCTACGAGCAGTACTTC.

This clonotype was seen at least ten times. The CDR3 protein is CASSLEAGPYNEQFF. The CDR3 coding sequence is TGTGCCAGCAGCTTAGAGGCAGGGCCTTACAATGAGCAGTTCTTC. V usage is TRBV7-2 and J usage is TRBJ2-1, with D tentatively TRBD1 (5 bases). The CDR3 contains 15 residues. V shed 1 base and J shed 4 bases, with 11 bases lying between them. Germline V CDR1 and CDR2: SGHTA, FQGNSA.

CDR3 DNA sequence: TGCAGCGGGCTGGAGGAGACCCAGTACTTC. Translating it yields CSGLEETQYF. The chain links TRBV29-1 to TRBJ2-5; D unclear. Trimming pared 7 bases from V and 5 bases from J, leaving 8 bases between. CDR1 is SQVTM and CDR2 is ANQGSEA in the germline V gene. This CDR3 has 10 residues. The whole variable domain, filled in from reference TRBV29-1 and TRBJ2-5, reads SAVISQKPSRDICQRGTSLTIQCQVDSQVTMMFWYRQQPGQSLTLIATANQGSEATYESGFVIDKFPISRPNLTFSTLTVSNMSPEDSSIYLCSGLEETQYFGPGTRLLVL.

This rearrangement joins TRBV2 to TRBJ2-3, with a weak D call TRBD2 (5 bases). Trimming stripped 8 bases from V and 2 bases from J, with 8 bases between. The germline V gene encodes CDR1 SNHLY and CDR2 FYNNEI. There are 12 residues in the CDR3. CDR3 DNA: TGTGCCAGCTCGGGATTCACAGATACGCAGTATTTT. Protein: CASSGFTDTQYF.